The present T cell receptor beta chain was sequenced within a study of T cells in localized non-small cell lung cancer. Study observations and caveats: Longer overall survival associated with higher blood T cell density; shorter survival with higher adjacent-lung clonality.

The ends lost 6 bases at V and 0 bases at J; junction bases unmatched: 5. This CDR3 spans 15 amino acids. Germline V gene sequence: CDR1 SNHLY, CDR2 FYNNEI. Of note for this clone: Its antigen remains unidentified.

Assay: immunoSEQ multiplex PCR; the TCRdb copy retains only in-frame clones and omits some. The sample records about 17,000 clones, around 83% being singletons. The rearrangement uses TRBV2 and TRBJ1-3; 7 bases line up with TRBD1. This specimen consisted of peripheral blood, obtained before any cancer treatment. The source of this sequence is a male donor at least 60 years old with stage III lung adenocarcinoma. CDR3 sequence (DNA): TGTGCCAGCAGGACAGGGATTTTCTCTGGAAACACCATATATTTT. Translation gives CASRTGIFSGNTIYF.